This T cell receptor beta chain is drawn from a study of T cells after yellow fever vaccination (dated by TCRdb to between 2018 and 2021). At the level of the whole study: The SMART-Seq v4 Ultra Low Input RNA kit was used to prepare libraries from fractions with low cell numbers. The cohort comprised two healthy male donors, one aged 18 to 30 and one aged 30 to 40 years. To follow T-cell clones before and after both primary and booster YFV17D yellow fever vaccination, bulk TCR alpha and beta repertoires underwent longitudinal sequencing. Blood was drawn at multiple timepoints before and after primary and secondary immunization, with bulk PBMC replicates and cell subsets isolated.

Synthesis of TCR cDNA relied on 5'RACE template switching, a step that introduced a universal primer site along with unique molecular identifiers. Priming for cDNA synthesis came from both the TCR alpha and TCR beta constant segments. Library amplification used two PCR steps, and the second PCR step added sample barcodes and sequencing adapters. Sequencing of the libraries was done on either Illumina HiSeq 2500 (2x100 bp) or NovaSeq (2x150 bp). From the authors' description of their analysis: MIGEC handled demultiplexing of reads and collapsing into UMI consensus sequences, while MiXCR performed V(D)J alignment. Using edgeR on replicate PBMC samples, clonotypes were called vaccine-responding if FDR was below 0.01 and the log2 fold change was above 5 up to day 15. CD4 or CD8 identity was assigned to each bulk clonotype according to whether the clonotype was present at higher abundance in the sequenced CD4 repertoire or the sequenced CD8 repertoire. In TCRdb, the public reads were trimmed at Q25 with fastp and aligned with MiXCR, with productive beta chains retained. Entries that share a CDR3 protein sequence are merged under the most common genes and DNA. The V and J calls follow TCRdb's processing rather than the paper's. Counted in this sample were about 580,000 distinct CDR3 sequences; about 15% of them appeared once. The ten largest clones represent around 15% of the sample.

V and J lose 1 base and 4 bases, and a span of 7 bases separates them. From its cysteine to its phenylalanine, the CDR3 spans 13 amino acids. The only DNA kept is the CDR3, 39 bases in frame from the first base. The sample's treatment or condition, from its label and the paper: live attenuated yellow fever vaccine strain. At each blood-draw timepoint, two biological replicates of bulk PBMCs were collected. PBMCs were isolated from peripheral blood using a standard Ficoll-Paque protocol. RNA was extracted with TriZol from bulk PBMCs, CD4 and CD8 fractions, and dextramer-positive and dextramer-negative fractions. On this clonotype: Its antigen is unknown. Base qualities are not provided; no much larger clone lies one nucleotide away.

The paper as a whole reports these results and caveats: Computational filtering was required because FACS-sorted repertoires could contain abundant contaminating clonotypes from the bulk population. A small fraction of clonotypes showed up in both the CD4 and CD8 compartments, probably as a result of convergent recombination. The secondary T-cell response was weaker than the primary response but faster, peaking on day 5 instead of day 15. The study included only a couple of donors, which limits how far the findings can be generalized. After the booster, most of the clones that had expanded following primary vaccination were detected again (around 95% of CD4 and roughly nine tenths of CD8), which suggests that memory was broadly maintained.

The sequences come from PBMCs, collected 5 days after the first yellow fever vaccination. The rearranged segments are TRBV12-3 or TRBV12-4 and TRBJ1-2, with no reliable assignment of the D segment. The receptor was derived from a man aged 18 to 29 who received the YFV17D yellow fever vaccine. The nucleotide sequence reads TGTGCCAGCAGTTTAGGACTTCCCTATGGCTACACCTTC. This translates into CASSLGLPYGYTF.